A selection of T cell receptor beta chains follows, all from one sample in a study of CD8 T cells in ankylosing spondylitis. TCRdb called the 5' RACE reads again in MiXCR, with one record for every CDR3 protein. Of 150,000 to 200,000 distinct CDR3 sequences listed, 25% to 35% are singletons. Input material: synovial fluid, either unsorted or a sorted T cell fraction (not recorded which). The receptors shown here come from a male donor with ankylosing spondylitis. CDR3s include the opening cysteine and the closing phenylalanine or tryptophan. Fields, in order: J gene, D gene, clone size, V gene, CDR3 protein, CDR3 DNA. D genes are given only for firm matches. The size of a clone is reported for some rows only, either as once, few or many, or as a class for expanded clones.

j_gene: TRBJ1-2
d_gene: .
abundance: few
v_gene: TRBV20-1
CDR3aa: CSAVSGTELRGYTF
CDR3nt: TGCAGTGCTGTCTCCGGGACGGAGCTTCGGGGCTACACCTTC

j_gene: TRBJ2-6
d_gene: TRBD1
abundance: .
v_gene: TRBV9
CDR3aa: CASSVGQGASGANVLTF
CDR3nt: TGTGCCAGCAGCGTAGGGCAGGGGGCTTCTGGGGCCAACGTCCTGACTTTC

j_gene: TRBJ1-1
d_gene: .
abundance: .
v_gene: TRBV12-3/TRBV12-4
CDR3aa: CASSLTSNTEAFF
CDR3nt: TGTGCCAGCAGTTTAACCTCGAACACTGAAGCTTTCTTT

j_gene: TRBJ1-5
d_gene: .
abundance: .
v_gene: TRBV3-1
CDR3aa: CASSQRSQGSQPQHF
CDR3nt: TGTGCCAGCAGCCAACGGTCTCAGGGATCTCAGCCCCAGCATTTT

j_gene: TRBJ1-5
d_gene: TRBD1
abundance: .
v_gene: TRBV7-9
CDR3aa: CASSLGVAGGDQPQHF
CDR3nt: TGTGCCAGCAGCTTAGGGGTGGCAGGGGGGGACCAGCCCCAGCATTTT

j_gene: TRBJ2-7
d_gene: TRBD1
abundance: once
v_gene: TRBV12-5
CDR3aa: CASGLVLGQAQTYEQYF
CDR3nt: TGTGCTAGTGGTTTGGTACTTGGACAGGCACAAACCTACGAGCAGTACTTC

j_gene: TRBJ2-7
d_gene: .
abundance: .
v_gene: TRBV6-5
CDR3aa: CASSYGDISYEQYF
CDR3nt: TGTGCCAGCAGTTACGGCGACATATCCTACGAGCAGTACTTC

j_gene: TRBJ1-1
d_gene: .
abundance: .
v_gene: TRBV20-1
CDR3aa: CSAPMTPGTEAFF
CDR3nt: TGCAGTGCCCCTATGACGCCGGGCACTGAAGCTTTCTTT

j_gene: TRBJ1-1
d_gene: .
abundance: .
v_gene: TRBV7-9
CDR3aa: CASSMEVQNTEAFF
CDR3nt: TGTGCCAGCAGCATGGAGGTGCAGAACACTGAAGCTTTCTTT

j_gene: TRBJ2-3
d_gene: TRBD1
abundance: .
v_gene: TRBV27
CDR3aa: CASNSYKGAGMDTQYF
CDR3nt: TGTGCCAGCAACTCGTATAAGGGGGCGGGTATGGATACGCAGTATTTT

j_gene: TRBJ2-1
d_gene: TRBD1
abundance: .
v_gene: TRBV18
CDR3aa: CASSPPGQGTVEQFF
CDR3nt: TGTGCCAGCTCCCCCCCGGGACAGGGCACTGTTGAGCAGTTCTTC

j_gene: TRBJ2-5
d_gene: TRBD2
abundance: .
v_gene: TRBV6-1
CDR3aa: CASLANGLAKETQYF
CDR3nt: TGTGCCAGCCTAGCAAATGGACTAGCAAAAGAGACCCAGTACTTC

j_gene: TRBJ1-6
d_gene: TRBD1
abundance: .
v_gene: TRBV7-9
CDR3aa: CASSGRTGDNSPLHF
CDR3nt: TGTGCCAGCAGCGGGCGGACAGGGGATAATTCACCCCTCCACTTT

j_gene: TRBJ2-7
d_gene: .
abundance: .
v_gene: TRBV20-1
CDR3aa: CSLKTPGLRGEQYF
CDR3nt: TGCAGTCTGAAGACTCCCGGGCTGCGTGGCGAGCAGTACTTC

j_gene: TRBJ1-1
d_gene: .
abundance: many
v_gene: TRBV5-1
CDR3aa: CASSGGATEAFF
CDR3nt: TGCGCCAGCAGCGGGGGGGCCACTGAAGCTTTCTTT

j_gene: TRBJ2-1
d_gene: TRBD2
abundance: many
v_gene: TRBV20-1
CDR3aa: CSAIDSGTVNEQFF
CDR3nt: TGCAGTGCTATCGATAGCGGGACGGTCAATGAGCAGTTCTTC

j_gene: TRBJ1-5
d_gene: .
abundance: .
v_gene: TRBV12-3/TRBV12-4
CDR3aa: CASRRGADQPQHF
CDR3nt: TGTGCCAGCAGGCGGGGCGCCGATCAGCCCCAGCATTTT

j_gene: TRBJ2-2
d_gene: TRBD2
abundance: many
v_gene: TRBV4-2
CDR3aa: CASTLGLAGGSSGELFF
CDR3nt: TGTGCCAGCACCTTGGGACTAGCGGGAGGCTCCTCCGGGGAGCTGTTTTTT

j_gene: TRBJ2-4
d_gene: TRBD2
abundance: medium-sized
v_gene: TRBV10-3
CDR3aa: CAISESATSGRLAKNIQYF
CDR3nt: TGTGCCATCAGTGAGTCGGCTACTAGCGGGCGACTAGCCAAAAACATTCAGTACTTC

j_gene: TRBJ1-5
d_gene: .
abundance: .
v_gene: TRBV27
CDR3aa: CASSEIDRFSQPQHF
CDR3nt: TGTGCCAGCAGTGAGATAGACAGGTTCAGTCAGCCCCAGCATTTT

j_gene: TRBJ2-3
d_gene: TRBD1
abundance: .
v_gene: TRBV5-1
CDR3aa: CASSLARGRGDTQYF
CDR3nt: TGCGCCAGCAGCTTGGCCAGGGGGCGGGGAGATACGCAGTATTTT

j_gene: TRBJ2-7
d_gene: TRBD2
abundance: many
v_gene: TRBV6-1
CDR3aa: CASGGSGLAISYEQYF
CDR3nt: TGTGCCAGCGGTGGGTCCGGACTAGCGATATCCTACGAGCAGTACTTC

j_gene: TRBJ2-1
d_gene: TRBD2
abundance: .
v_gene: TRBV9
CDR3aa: CASSGPTGTSGGREQFF
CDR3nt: TGTGCCAGCAGCGGCCCGACCGGGACTAGCGGGGGTCGGGAGCAGTTCTTC

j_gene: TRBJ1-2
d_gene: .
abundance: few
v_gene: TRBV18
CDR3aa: CASSPGRKTDYGYTF
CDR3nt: TGTGCCAGCTCACCGGGTCGTAAAACAGATTATGGCTACACCTTC

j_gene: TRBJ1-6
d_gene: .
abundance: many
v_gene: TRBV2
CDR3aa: CASSDWGSPLHF
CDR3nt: TGTGCCAGCAGTGATTGGGGGTCACCCCTCCACTTT

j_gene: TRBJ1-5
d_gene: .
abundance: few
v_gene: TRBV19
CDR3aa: CASSIGSGKQPQHF
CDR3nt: TGTGCCAGTAGTATAGGGTCAGGGAAACAGCCCCAGCATTTT

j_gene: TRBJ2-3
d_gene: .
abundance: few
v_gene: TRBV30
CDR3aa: CAWSWEGAQYF
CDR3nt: TGTGCCTGGAGTTGGGAGGGGGCGCAGTATTTT

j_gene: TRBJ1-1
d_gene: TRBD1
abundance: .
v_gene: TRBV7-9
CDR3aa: CASSRALTGWNTEAFF
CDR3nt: TGTGCCAGCAGCCGCGCACTGACAGGGTGGAACACTGAAGCTTTCTTT

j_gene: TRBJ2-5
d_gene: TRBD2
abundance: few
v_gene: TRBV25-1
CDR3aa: CASSPSGGTSEGKTQYF
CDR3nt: TGTGCCAGCAGCCCGTCCGGGGGGACTAGCGAGGGGAAGACCCAGTACTTC

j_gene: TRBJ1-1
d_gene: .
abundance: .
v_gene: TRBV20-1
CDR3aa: CSASGTEAFF
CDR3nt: TGCAGTGCTTCCGGGACTGAAGCTTTCTTT

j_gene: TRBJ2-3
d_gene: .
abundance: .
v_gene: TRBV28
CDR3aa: CASSPSGLSTDTQYF
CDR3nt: TGTGCCAGCAGTCCCTCCGGGTTAAGCACAGATACGCAGTATTTT

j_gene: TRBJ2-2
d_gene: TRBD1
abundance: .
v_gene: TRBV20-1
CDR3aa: CSAPSGTGVFGELFF
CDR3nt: TGCAGTGCACCCAGCGGGACAGGGGTTTTCGGGGAGCTGTTTTTT

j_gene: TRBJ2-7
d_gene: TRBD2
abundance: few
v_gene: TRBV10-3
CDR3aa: CAIRLAGMDEQYF
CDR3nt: TGTGCCATCCGACTAGCGGGAATGGACGAGCAGTACTTC

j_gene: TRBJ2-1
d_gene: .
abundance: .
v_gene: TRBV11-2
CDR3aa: CASSEGSMSYNEQFF
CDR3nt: TGTGCCAGCAGCGAGGGGAGCATGTCCTACAATGAGCAGTTCTTC

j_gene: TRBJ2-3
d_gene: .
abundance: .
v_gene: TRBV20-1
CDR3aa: CSAIQAGRLADTQYF
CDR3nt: TGCAGTGCTATCCAAGCGGGCCGTTTGGCAGATACGCAGTATTTT

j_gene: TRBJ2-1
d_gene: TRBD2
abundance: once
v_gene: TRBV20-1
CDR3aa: CSASTSGDNEQFF
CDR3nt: TGCAGTGCCAGCACTAGCGGAGACAATGAGCAGTTCTTC

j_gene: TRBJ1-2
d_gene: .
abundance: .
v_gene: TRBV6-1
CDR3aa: CASSHLRTQSHYGYTF
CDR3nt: TGTGCCAGCAGCCACCTCCGGACACAGAGTCACTATGGCTACACCTTC

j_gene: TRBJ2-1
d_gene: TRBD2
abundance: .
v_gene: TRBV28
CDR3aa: CASSSPSGNIYNEQFF
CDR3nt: TGTGCCAGCAGTTCCCCCAGCGGGAATATCTACAATGAGCAGTTCTTC

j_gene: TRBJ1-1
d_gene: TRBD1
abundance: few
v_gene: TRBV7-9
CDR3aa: CASSKKDRGSGEAFF
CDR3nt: TGTGCCAGCAGCAAAAAGGACAGGGGATCGGGTGAAGCTTTCTTT

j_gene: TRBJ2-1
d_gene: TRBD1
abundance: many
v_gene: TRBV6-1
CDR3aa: CASGGTGPGSKQFF
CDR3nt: TGTGCCAGCGGGGGGACAGGCCCCGGGTCGAAGCAGTTCTTC

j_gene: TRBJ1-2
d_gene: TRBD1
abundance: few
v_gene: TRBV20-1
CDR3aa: CSAKTGANYGYTF
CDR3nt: TGCAGTGCAAAAACAGGGGCCAACTATGGCTACACCTTC

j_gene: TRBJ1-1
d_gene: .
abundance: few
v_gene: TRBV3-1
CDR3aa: CASSQEYDIRYTEAFF
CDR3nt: TGTGCCAGCAGCCAAGAATACGACATTAGGTACACTGAAGCTTTCTTT

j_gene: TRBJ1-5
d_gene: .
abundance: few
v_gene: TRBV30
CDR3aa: CAWRGGYNQPQHF
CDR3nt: TGTGCCTGGCGAGGGGGATACAATCAGCCCCAGCATTTT

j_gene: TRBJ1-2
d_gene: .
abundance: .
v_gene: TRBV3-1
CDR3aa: CASSPYFGGEGYGYTF
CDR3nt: TGTGCCAGCAGCCCCTACTTTGGGGGGGAGGGCTATGGCTACACCTTC

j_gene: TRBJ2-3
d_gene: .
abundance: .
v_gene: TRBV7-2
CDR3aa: CASSPGPSTDTQYF
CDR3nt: TGTGCCAGCAGCCCGGGACCTAGCACAGATACGCAGTATTTT

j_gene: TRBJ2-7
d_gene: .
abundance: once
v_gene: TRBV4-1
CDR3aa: CASSQGGDSRISSYEQYF
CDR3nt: TGCGCCAGCAGCCAAGGTGGGGACTCGCGTATAAGCTCCTACGAGCAGTACTTC

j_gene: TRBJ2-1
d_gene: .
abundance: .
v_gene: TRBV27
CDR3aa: CASTTVGSYNEQFF
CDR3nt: TGTGCCAGCACCACCGTCGGGAGTTACAATGAGCAGTTCTTC

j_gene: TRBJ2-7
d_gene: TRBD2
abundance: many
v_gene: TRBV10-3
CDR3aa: CAISDRGLAGDDEQYF
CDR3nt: TGTGCCATCAGTGATCGCGGACTAGCGGGAGACGACGAGCAGTACTTC

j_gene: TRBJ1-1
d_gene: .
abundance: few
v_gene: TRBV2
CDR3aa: CASSAPVTEAFF
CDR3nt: TGTGCCAGCAGTGCCCCCGTCACTGAAGCTTTCTTT

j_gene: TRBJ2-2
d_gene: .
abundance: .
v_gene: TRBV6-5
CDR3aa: CASRTPSGELFF
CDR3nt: TGTGCCAGCAGGACTCCGTCCGGGGAGCTGTTTTTT

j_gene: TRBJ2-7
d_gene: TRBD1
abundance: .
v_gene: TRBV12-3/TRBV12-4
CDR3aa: CASSLGQSPMDEQYF
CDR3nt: TGTGCCAGCAGTTTGGGACAGTCACCGATGGACGAGCAGTACTTC

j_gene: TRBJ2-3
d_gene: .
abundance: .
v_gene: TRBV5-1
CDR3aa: CASSHRDTTDTQYF
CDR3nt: TGCGCCAGCAGCCACCGGGACACCACAGATACGCAGTATTTT

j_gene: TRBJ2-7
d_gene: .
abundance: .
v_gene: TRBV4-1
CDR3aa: CASSPGGQYEQYF
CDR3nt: TGTGCCAGCAGCCCCGGGGGGCAGTACGAGCAGTACTTC

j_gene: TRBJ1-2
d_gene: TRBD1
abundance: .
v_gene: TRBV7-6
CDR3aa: CASSSGQGRRGYTF
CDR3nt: TGTGCCAGCAGCTCTGGACAGGGACGTCGGGGCTACACCTTC